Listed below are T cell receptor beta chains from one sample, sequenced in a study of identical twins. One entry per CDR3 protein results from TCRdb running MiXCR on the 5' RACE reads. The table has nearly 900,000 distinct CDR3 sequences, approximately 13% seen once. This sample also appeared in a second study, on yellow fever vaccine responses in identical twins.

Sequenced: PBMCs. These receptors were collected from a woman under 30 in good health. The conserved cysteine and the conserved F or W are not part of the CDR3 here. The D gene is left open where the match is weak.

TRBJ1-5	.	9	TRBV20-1	SAREGWPQH
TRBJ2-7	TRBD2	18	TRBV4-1	ASSHRTLTVLAGETYEQY
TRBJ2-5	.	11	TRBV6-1	ASGELPKETQY
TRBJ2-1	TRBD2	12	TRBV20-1	SQVSGGVRNEQF
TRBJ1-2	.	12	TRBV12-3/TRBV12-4	ASSYRSATWGYT
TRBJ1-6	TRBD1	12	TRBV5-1	ASRGGTGETLLH
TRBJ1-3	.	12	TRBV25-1	ASSAGSAGNTIY
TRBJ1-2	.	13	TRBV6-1	ASSFRDGGAYGYT
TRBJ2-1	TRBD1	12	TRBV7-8	ASRQTGGAYEQF
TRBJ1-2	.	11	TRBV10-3	AITPGSAYGYT
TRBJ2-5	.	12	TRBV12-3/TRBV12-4	ASSLVQLRETQY
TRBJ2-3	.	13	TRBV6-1	ASSTLSGATDTQY
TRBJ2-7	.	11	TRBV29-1	SVELGGGYEQY
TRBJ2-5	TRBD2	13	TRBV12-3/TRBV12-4	ASSLFGEGPETQY